The T cell receptor beta chain under discussion was sequenced for a study of blood T cell repertoires in COVID-19. Study-wide context: The origin of the acute and convalescent COVID-19 samples was the United States, Italy and Spain. T cells, B-cell-depleted T cells, or PBMCs supplied cDNA or gDNA.

Authors' processing steps: Reference gene primer amplification yielded estimated nucleated cell counts. Libraries were prepared by immunoSEQ multiplex PCR; TCRdb keeps only in-frame clonotypes and omits some of them. The V and J calls and clone size are taken from that table; D and trimming were inferred from the DNA. The sample includes hundreds of thousands of clones, about four fifths of them seen just once. Trimming removed 6 bases from V and 1 base from J, with 10 bases in between. The CDR3 runs 14 residues. Germline V gene sequence: CDR1 LGHDT, CDR2 YNNKEL (reference sequence). Sequenced: peripheral blood. The chain recombines TRBV3-1 (or the pseudogene TRBV3-2) with TRBJ1-3; perhaps TRBD1 as D (5 bases). The source is a woman aged 80 or over with acute or convalescent COVID-19. The CDR3 is CASSLRGSGNTIYF. Here the CDR3 DNA reads TGTGCCAGCAGTCTAAGGGGTTCTGGAAACACCATATATTTT.